The rows below give T cell receptor beta chains drawn from one sample of a study of cytomegalovirus exposure and HLA in healthy donors. The method was immunoSEQ multiplex PCR; TCRdb's version includes in-frame clones alone and lacks a portion of them. This sample has around 60,000 clones, with 92% found just once. Material: PBMCs. Receptors originate from a young woman in good health and CMV-seronegative. Both conserved end residues are trimmed from each CDR3. A D gene is named only where the DNA matches it firmly.

j_gene: TRBJ1-4
v_gene: TRBV4-1
d_gene: NA
CDR3aa: ASSQDSGGTNEKLF

j_gene: TRBJ2-1
v_gene: TRBV14
d_gene: NA
CDR3aa: ASSQVSKAYNEQF

j_gene: TRBJ1-4
v_gene: TRBV7-9
d_gene: TRBD1
CDR3aa: ASSLPVTGLNEKLF

j_gene: TRBJ1-4
v_gene: TRBV6-1
d_gene: NA
CDR3aa: ASSESYLSGEKLF

j_gene: TRBJ2-7
v_gene: TRBV6-5
d_gene: NA
CDR3aa: ASSDRQAFG

j_gene: TRBJ1-4
v_gene: TRBV9
d_gene: TRBD1
CDR3aa: ASSSSEGTGNEKLF

j_gene: TRBJ1-2
v_gene: TRBV6-6
d_gene: NA
CDR3aa: ASKSIERGGSGYT

j_gene: TRBJ2-7
v_gene: TRBV6-5
d_gene: TRBD2
CDR3aa: ASSWDPGLRSEQY

j_gene: TRBJ2-3
v_gene: TRBV9
d_gene: TRBD1
CDR3aa: ASSVVGTESPDTQY

j_gene: TRBJ2-7
v_gene: TRBV9
d_gene: NA
CDR3aa: ASSARPSSYEQY

j_gene: TRBJ2-7
v_gene: TRBV15
d_gene: NA
CDR3aa: ATSRDRGGEQY

j_gene: TRBJ2-1
v_gene: TRBV28
d_gene: NA
CDR3aa: ASSPLRDIYNEQF

j_gene: TRBJ1-4
v_gene: TRBV5-1
d_gene: NA
CDR3aa: ASSVGQGGTNEKLF

j_gene: TRBJ1-2
v_gene: TRBV6-5
d_gene: TRBD1
CDR3aa: ASSWDRGGGYT

j_gene: TRBJ2-1
v_gene: TRBV28
d_gene: TRBD2
CDR3aa: ASSSPTSGVYNEQF

j_gene: TRBJ1-1
v_gene: TRBV29-1
d_gene: NA
CDR3aa: SSCTGGNTEAF

j_gene: TRBJ1-1
v_gene: TRBV18
d_gene: NA
CDR3aa: ASSLLGRNTEAF

j_gene: TRBJ2-7
v_gene: TRBV7-8
d_gene: TRBD1
CDR3aa: ASSPTTGSHEQY

j_gene: TRBJ2-2
v_gene: TRBV28
d_gene: TRBD2
CDR3aa: ASSPPGRGTGELF

j_gene: TRBJ1-5
v_gene: TRBV6-1
d_gene: NA
CDR3aa: ASSAGQPNQPQH

j_gene: TRBJ1-1
v_gene: TRBV6-5
d_gene: TRBD1
CDR3aa: ASWTGTGNTEAF

j_gene: TRBJ1-2
v_gene: TRBV9
d_gene: TRBD1
CDR3aa: ASSPGGTGGHYGYT

j_gene: TRBJ2-5
v_gene: TRBV13
d_gene: NA
CDR3aa: ASSLGHLRETQY

j_gene: TRBJ1-1
v_gene: TRBV4-1
d_gene: NA
CDR3aa: ASSQVTVDTEAF

j_gene: TRBJ2-1
v_gene: TRBV6-5
d_gene: NA
CDR3aa: ASSYRSADEQF

j_gene: TRBJ2-7
v_gene: TRBV5-6
d_gene: NA
CDR3aa: ASSWSRELALEQY

j_gene: TRBJ2-1
v_gene: TRBV6-6
d_gene: NA
CDR3aa: ASRTDYNEQF

j_gene: TRBJ2-7
v_gene: TRBV6-5
d_gene: NA
CDR3aa: ASHNPQGYYEQY

j_gene: TRBJ1-5
v_gene: TRBV7-9
d_gene: TRBD1
CDR3aa: ASSRTGPGGNQPQH

j_gene: TRBJ1-5
v_gene: TRBV6-6
d_gene: NA
CDR3aa: ASSYTGNSNQPQH

j_gene: TRBJ2-7
v_gene: TRBV7-2
d_gene: NA
CDR3aa: ASSLNGNTGYEQY

j_gene: TRBJ2-3
v_gene: TRBV5-6
d_gene: TRBD2
CDR3aa: ASSLGWLAGGPGTDTQY

j_gene: TRBJ2-7
v_gene: TRBV28
d_gene: NA
CDR3aa: ASGRPRDHEQY

j_gene: TRBJ1-1
v_gene: TRBV6-5
d_gene: NA
CDR3aa: ASSYGKTGEAF

j_gene: TRBJ2-4
v_gene: TRBV7-2
d_gene: TRBD1
CDR3aa: ASSSDRGKNIQY

j_gene: TRBJ1-2
v_gene: TRBV5-1
d_gene: TRBD1
CDR3aa: ASSPGQDPGYT

j_gene: TRBJ1-1
v_gene: TRBV21-1
d_gene: NA
CDR3aa: ARDTENTEAF

j_gene: TRBJ2-1
v_gene: TRBV5-1
d_gene: TRBD2
CDR3aa: ASSWIAGVVNEQF

j_gene: TRBJ1-1
v_gene: TRBV4-1
d_gene: NA
CDR3aa: ASSQDPVPPAF

j_gene: TRBJ1-5
v_gene: TRBV6-1
d_gene: TRBD1
CDR3aa: ASNPTGSNQPQH

j_gene: TRBJ1-5
v_gene: TRBV10-1
d_gene: TRBD1
CDR3aa: ASTEYQRDRVSNQPQH

j_gene: TRBJ1-6
v_gene: TRBV7-3
d_gene: NA
CDR3aa: ASSFGGNNSPLH

j_gene: TRBJ1-2
v_gene: TRBV6-6
d_gene: NA
CDR3aa: ASSYSWQGIYGYT

j_gene: TRBJ2-7
v_gene: TRBV7-8
d_gene: TRBD1
CDR3aa: ASSILSTGAYEQY

j_gene: TRBJ1-1
v_gene: TRBV18
d_gene: NA
CDR3aa: ASSPGTGGTEAF

j_gene: TRBJ1-5
v_gene: TRBV4-3
d_gene: NA
CDR3aa: ASSQGTGGNQPQH

j_gene: TRBJ2-3
v_gene: TRBV6-6
d_gene: NA
CDR3aa: ASSYSRGLSTDTQY

j_gene: TRBJ1-5
v_gene: TRBV28
d_gene: TRBD1
CDR3aa: ASSLGTGDSNQPQH

j_gene: TRBJ1-5
v_gene: TRBV28
d_gene: TRBD1
CDR3aa: ASSSGDRGVFQPQH

j_gene: TRBJ1-1
v_gene: TRBV4-2
d_gene: TRBD1
CDR3aa: ASSQVSDRGRDEAF

j_gene: TRBJ1-2
v_gene: TRBV6-5
d_gene: TRBD1
CDR3aa: ASSKQGSYGYT

j_gene: TRBJ1-1
v_gene: TRBV7-9
d_gene: NA
CDR3aa: ASSLVRGNTEAF

j_gene: TRBJ2-3
v_gene: TRBV19
d_gene: NA
CDR3aa: ASSGTPRTDTQY